A selection of T cell receptor beta chains follows, all from one sample in a study of blood T cells in healthy people across ages. TCRdb analysed the 5' RACE reads with MiXCR anew, one entry per CDR3 protein. The repertoire holds over 1.5 million distinct CDR3 sequences, with 49% as singletons. Sequenced sample: blood. Source of these receptors: a woman aged 40 to 50 in good health. Both conserved end residues are part of each CDR3. D genes are given only for firm matches. Size is stated for part of the rows, as once, few or many counts, or as a class when the clone is expanded.

>-|TRBJ1-5|-|TRBV28
CASSLWGDQPQHF
TGTGCCAGCAGTTTATGGGGGGATCAGCCCCAGCATTTT
>TRBD2|TRBJ2-1|few|TRBV6-5
CASTPGTSIYNEQFF
TGTGCCAGCACTCCCGGGACTAGCATTTACAATGAGCAGTTCTTC
>TRBD1|TRBJ1-6|few|TRBV7-2
CASSLGTGHSPLHF
TGTGCCAGCAGTTTAGGGACAGGGCATTCACCCCTCCACTTT
>-|TRBJ1-2|-|TRBV10-3
CAISESAVGYGYTF
TGTGCCATCAGTGAGTCCGCAGTCGGGTATGGCTACACCTTC
>TRBD2|TRBJ2-3|-|TRBV24-1
CATNEAGYGDTQYF
TGTGCCACCAATGAAGCGGGGTACGGAGATACGCAGTATTTT
>TRBD2|TRBJ2-5|-|TRBV6-5
CASRTVLAGGETQYF
TGTGCCAGCAGGACCGTACTAGCGGGGGGAGAGACCCAGTACTTC
>-|TRBJ2-1|-|TRBV28
CASSVPGTESYNEQFF
TGTGCCAGCAGTGTACCCGGGACCGAGTCCTACAATGAGCAGTTCTTC
>TRBD1|TRBJ2-2|-|TRBV5-6
CASSLRQGHFTGELFF
TGTGCCAGCAGCTTGCGACAGGGTCACTTCACCGGGGAGCTGTTTTTT
>-|TRBJ2-7|few|TRBV12-3/TRBV12-4
CASSLVEGCEQYF
TGTGCCAGCAGTTTAGTTGAGGGCTGCGAGCAGTACTTC
>-|TRBJ2-6|-|TRBV3-1
CASSKRGGPSGANVLTF
TGTGCCAGCAGCAAGAGGGGGGGTCCGTCTGGGGCCAACGTCCTGACTTTC
>TRBD1|TRBJ2-7|few|TRBV7-2
CASSSRTGIGPYEQYF
TGTGCCAGCAGCTCGCGGACAGGGATAGGCCCCTACGAGCAGTACTTC
>TRBD1|TRBJ2-5|few|TRBV28
CASSFGTGIETQYF
TGTGCCAGCAGTTTCGGGACAGGGATAGAGACCCAGTACTTC
>-|TRBJ2-1|-|TRBV5-6
CASSSTGSKYEQFF
TGTGCCAGCAGCTCAACCGGGAGCAAGTATGAGCAGTTCTTC
>-|TRBJ1-2|-|TRBV7-2
CASSLDGGRGTGYTF
TGTGCCAGCAGCTTAGACGGTGGCAGGGGAACTGGCTACACCTTC
>TRBD1|TRBJ1-6|once|TRBV5-5
CASSTTPQGNSPLHF
TGTGCCAGCAGCACCACTCCACAGGGGAATTCACCCCTCCACTTT
>TRBD1|TRBJ1-2|-|TRBV6-6
CASRTGDSNYGYTF
TGTGCCAGCAGAACAGGGGACAGCAACTATGGCTACACCTTC
>-|TRBJ1-1|-|TRBV19
CASSGPGQLSSEAFF
TGTGCCAGTAGTGGCCCGGGACAACTTTCTTCGGAAGCTTTCTTT
>-|TRBJ1-6|few|TRBV27
CASNPGLYNSPLHF
TGTGCCAGCAATCCGGGACTCTATAATTCACCCCTCCACTTT
>-|TRBJ2-7|few|TRBV7-6
CASSLDIGPREQYF
TGTGCCAGCAGCTTAGACATAGGCCCACGAGAGCAGTACTTC
>-|TRBJ2-1|-|TRBV20-1
CSARDPGKGGAWFF
TGCAGTGCTAGAGATCCCGGTAAAGGGGGGGCCTGGTTCTTC
>TRBD1|TRBJ2-4|-|TRBV10-3
CAISEPRTDRAASKNIQYF
TGTGCCATCAGTGAGCCCCGAACTGACAGGGCAGCTTCCAAAAACATTCAGTACTTC
>-|TRBJ1-4|-|TRBV20-1
CSPNGGEPTNEKLFF
TGCAGTCCGAACGGCGGGGAACCAACTAATGAAAAACTGTTTTTT
>TRBD1|TRBJ1-1|-|TRBV6-2/TRBV6-3
CASSFGDRGLDTEAFF
TGTGCCAGCAGTTTCGGGGACAGGGGGCTCGACACTGAAGCTTTCTTT
>-|TRBJ1-1|few|TRBV10-3
CAVRGGTNTEAFF
TGTGCCGTTAGAGGGGGGACGAACACTGAAGCTTTCTTT
>-|TRBJ2-7|-|TRBV12-3/TRBV12-4
CASSPRGSPYEQYF
TGTGCCAGCAGCCCCCGGGGGTCTCCGTACGAGCAGTACTTC
>-|TRBJ2-3|few|TRBV6-1
CASTLTGFADTQYF
TGTGCCAGCACCCTTACAGGGTTCGCAGATACGCAGTATTTT
>TRBD1|TRBJ2-6|-|TRBV6-2/TRBV6-3
CASRRTGASGANVLTF
TGTGCCAGCAGACGGACAGGGGCCTCTGGGGCCAACGTCCTGACTTTC
>-|TRBJ2-7|few|TRBV6-2/TRBV6-3
CASSYDDLSYEQYF
TGTGCCAGCAGTTACGATGACCTATCCTACGAGCAGTACTTC
>-|TRBJ2-5|few|TRBV28
CASSLPPRDVGETQYF
TGTGCCAGCAGTTTACCCCCCAGGGATGTCGGCGAGACCCAGTACTTC
>-|TRBJ1-6|-|TRBV6-5
CASSYGNVGNSPLHF
TGTGCCAGCAGTTACGGGAACGTAGGAAATTCACCCCTCCACTTT
>TRBD2|TRBJ2-1|few|TRBV7-2
CASSLGGGAPPNNEQFF
TGTGCCAGCAGCTTAGGCGGGGGGGCCCCGCCTAACAATGAGCAGTTCTTC
>-|TRBJ2-1|-|TRBV4-1
CASSPRGVYNEQFF
TGCGCCAGCAGCCCCAGGGGGGTCTACAATGAGCAGTTCTTC
>TRBD2|TRBJ2-1|few|TRBV4-2
CASSQEGTSGALLYNEQFF
TGTGCCAGCAGCCAAGAAGGGACTAGCGGGGCATTATTATACAATGAGCAGTTCTTC
>TRBD1|TRBJ2-7|-|TRBV6-5
CASKRTGAYEQYF
TGTGCCAGCAAGCGGACAGGGGCTTACGAGCAGTACTTC
>TRBD2|TRBJ2-1|-|TRBV11-2
CASSLDRTGGGLYNEQFF
TGTGCCAGCAGCTTAGATCGCACGGGGGGGGGCCTTTACAATGAGCAGTTCTTC
>-|TRBJ2-6|-|TRBV6-2/TRBV6-3
CASSYSSTGVGANVLTF
TGTGCCAGCAGTTACTCGAGTACGGGGGTCGGGGCCAACGTCCTGACTTTC
>TRBD1|TRBJ1-2|-|TRBV6-2/TRBV6-3
CASSYLRDGDRGNYGYTF
TGTGCCAGCAGTTATCTTCGTGATGGGGACAGGGGTAACTATGGCTACACCTTC
>-|TRBJ2-7|few|TRBV5-1
CASSVRDTVYEQYF
TGCGCCAGCAGCGTCCGGGACACGGTATACGAGCAGTACTTC
>-|TRBJ2-1|few|TRBV5-1
CASSNGFPLYNEQFF
TGCGCCAGCAGCAACGGGTTCCCCTTGTACAATGAGCAGTTCTTC
>-|TRBJ1-4|-|TRBV9
CASSVEGGATNEKLFF
TGTGCCAGCAGCGTAGAAGGCGGGGCAACTAATGAAAAACTGTTTTTT
>TRBD2|TRBJ2-7|-|TRBV20-1
CSARDSGGSSYEQYF
TGCAGTGCTAGAGACAGCGGGGGGAGCTCCTACGAGCAGTACTTC
>-|TRBJ2-5|few|TRBV12-3/TRBV12-4
CASSRTGLGQETQYF
TGTGCCAGCAGTCGAACCGGACTGGGGCAAGAGACCCAGTACTTC
>-|TRBJ2-1|-|TRBV20-1
CSATYRSSYNEQFF
TGCAGTGCAACTTACAGAAGCTCCTACAATGAGCAGTTCTTC
>-|TRBJ1-6|-|TRBV7-9
CASSPVLGISPLHF
TGTGCCAGCAGCCCTGTCTTAGGAATTTCACCCCTCCACTTT
>TRBD1|TRBJ2-5|few|TRBV6-5
CASSSPGTGVQETQYF
TGTGCCAGCAGCTCTCCCGGGACAGGGGTCCAAGAGACCCAGTACTTC
>TRBD1|TRBJ2-7|-|TRBV20-1
CSAEQGAPYEQYF
TGCAGTGCAGAACAGGGGGCCCCTTACGAGCAGTACTTC
>-|TRBJ2-1|-|TRBV4-1
CASSRGLYKEQFF
TGCGCCAGCAGCCGGGGACTTTACAAGGAGCAGTTCTTC
>-|TRBJ2-7|-|TRBV20-1
CSARPRDGYEQYF
TGCAGTGCTAGACCCCGGGACGGCTACGAGCAGTACTTC